A single sample gave rise to the 10 T cell receptor beta chains below, sequenced in a study of cytomegalovirus exposure and HLA in healthy donors. This table comes from immunoSEQ multiplex PCR, and its TCRdb copy is limited to in-frame clones, with some not included. Of around 150,000 clones listed, around 82% are singletons. The sample taken for sequencing was PBMCs. The receptors were sampled from a man younger than 45 in good health and CMV-seropositive.

This chain uses TRBV28 with TRBJ2-7, with 8 nucleotides matching TRBD1. Germline CDR1 is MDHEN and CDR2 is SYDVKM. CDR3 size: 15 residues. With V trimmed by 5 bases and J by 2 bases, 8 bases remained unmatched. CDR3: CASSPSTGAAYEQYF. The CDR3 DNA is TGTGCCAGCAGTCCCTCGACAGGGGCTGCCTACGAGCAGTACTTC.

V usage is TRBV27 and J usage is TRBJ2-1; a possible D gene is TRBD1 (5 bases). The germline gives CDR1 MNHEY, CDR2 SMNVEV (reference sequence). V dropped 5 bases and J dropped 14 bases, with 19 bases sitting between them. This CDR3 spans 13 amino acids. The CDR3 region is CASSPLIRQQEFF. The CDR3 coding sequence is TGTGCCAGCAGTCCTTTGATACGGCAACAGGAGTTCTTC.

The chain recombines TRBV6-1 with TRBJ2-7, with 7 bases matching TRBD2. Losses at the gene ends were 8 bases for V and 0 bases for J; bases not matched to a gene: 4. This CDR3 is 13 amino acids long. Per germline, CDR1 MNHNS and CDR2 SASEGT. The CDR3 region is CASGGGSSYEQYF. CDR3 bases: TGTGCCAGCGGCGGCGGGAGCTCCTACGAGCAGTACTTC.

The chain employs TRBV5-1 and TRBJ2-3; the match to TRBD2 covers 13 bases. The germline gives CDR1 SGHRS, CDR2 YFSETQ. The CDR3 contains 16 residues. J gave up 3 bases and V 4 bases, and 5 bases lay outside the gene matches. In DNA, the CDR3 is TGCGCCAGCAGCAAACTAGCGGGAGGGGAGACAGATACGCAGTATTTT. This codes for CASSKLAGGETDTQYF.

J is TRBJ2-7 and V is TRBV6-1, with D uncertain. Trimming left V 6 bases short and J 2 bases short, with 8 bases between. CDR1 is MNHNS and CDR2 is SASEGT in the germline V gene. The CDR3 spans 12 residues. The CDR3, as DNA: TGTGCCAGCAGGATCCAGACCTACGAGCAGTACTTC. It translates to CASRIQTYEQYF.

V gene TRBV28 combines with J gene TRBJ1-5, with D unresolved. Deletions cut 3 bases from V and 2 bases from J, with 11 bases between. Germline values: CDR1 MDHEN, CDR2 SYDVKM. This CDR3 contains 15 residues. The CDR3 region has the DNA TGTGCCAGCAGTTTTGGGGAGAGGCGCAATCAGCCCCAGCATTTT. Amino acid sequence: CASSFGERRNQPQHF.

This chain joins TRBV5-1 and TRBJ2-1; D might be TRBD2 (6 bases). Per germline, CDR1 SGHRS and CDR2 YFSETQ. The V end was cut by 6 bases, the J end by 7 bases, with 17 bases between. CDR3 length: 14 residues. The CDR3: CASKNTAGGNEQFF. The CDR3 DNA is TGCGCCAGCAAAAACACTGCTGGGGGGAATGAGCAGTTCTTC.

The gene calls are TRBV6-4 and TRBJ2-1, with D possibly being TRBD1 (6 bases). The CDR3 sequence is 16 residues long. Between the trimmed V and J ends, which lost 5 bases and 6 bases, there was a span of 20 bases. Germline V gene sequence: CDR1 MRHNA, CDR2 SNTAGT. This chain's CDR3 is CASSPQGTSGSNEQFF. CDR3 sequence (DNA): TGTGCCAGCAGTCCCCAGGGGACGTCGGGCTCCAATGAGCAGTTCTTC.

The chain carries TRBV29-1 and TRBJ1-2, with D possibly being TRBD1 (5 bases). The length of the CDR3 is 14 residues. Germline CDR1 is SQVTM and CDR2 is ANQGSEA. Deletions cut 2 bases from V and 0 bases from J, with 10 bases between. The CDR3, as DNA: TGCAGCGTTGAACCTCTAGGGGCTAACTATGGCTACACCTTC. Its protein is CSVEPLGANYGYTF.

In nucleotides, the CDR3 is TGCGCCAGCAGCCCGAGGACAGGGGGCGCGGGGGGCTACACCTTC. Residues: CASSPRTGGAGGYTF. The rearrangement joins TRBV4-1 to TRBJ1-2, with 11 bases lining up with TRBD1. This CDR3 has 15 amino acids. After removal of 4 bases from V and 8 bases from J, the junction contained 9 bases not matched to a gene. Germline CDR1 reads MGHRA; CDR2 reads YSYEKL.